This TCR beta chain stems from a study of regulatory T cells in long-lasting Graves disease. The time point was: newly diagnosed GD, antithyroid drugs for less than 3 months. PBMC RNA served as the TCR library source. An endocrinology unit in Xi'an, China, supplied the patients. For TCR beta, libraries came from iRepertoire HTBI primers and Arm-PCR of CDR3 regions. TCRdb ran MiXCR on the multiplex PCR reads and lists one entry per CDR3 protein. The sample holds hundreds of thousands of distinct CDR3 sequences; about 16% are singletons and the top ten take around 25%. This clonotype was detected ten times or more. The J segment lost 7 bases and the V segment lost 4 bases, leaving 19 bases of the junction unmatched. Germline-derived CDR1 and CDR2 are SGHRS and YFSETQ. The CDR3 contains 17 residues. This sample also appeared in a second study, on T cells in Graves' hyperthyroidism and ophthalmopathy. As that report states: Carried out on the TCR CDR3, a first-round RT-PCR used the HTBI primer set.

The chain combines TRBV5-1 with TRBJ1-1; 7 bases are shared with TRBD1. This receptor was identified in a woman aged 40-65 years with Graves disease. The sample was peripheral blood mononuclear cells (PBMCs), taken at new diagnosis, from a patient treated with antithyroid drugs. CDR3 nucleotides: TGCGCCAGCAGCCCGAACCCTGACAGGGAACGAAGTGATGAAGCTTTCTTT. It codes for CASSPNPDRERSDEAFF.